The rows below give T cell receptor beta chains drawn from one sample of a study of Graves' ophthalmopathy and Graves' hyperthyroidism. TCRdb re-derived calls from the multiplex PCR reads in MiXCR, one entry per CDR3 protein. The repertoire holds over a million distinct CDR3 sequences, with about two fifths as singletons. The specimen sequenced was peripheral blood or thyroid tissue (not recorded which). These receptors were collected from an adult man with Graves' hyperthyroidism. The CDR3 runs from the conserved cysteine through the conserved F or W. Fields, in order: J gene, clone size, D gene, V gene, CDR3 DNA, CDR3 protein. A D gene is named only where the DNA matches it firmly. Not every row has a clone size; where given, it reads once, few, many or a size class.

TRBJ1-5 many NA TRBV6-5 TGTGCCAGCAGTTACAGTGGCAGGGGTCAGCCCCAGCATTTT CASSYSGRGQPQHF
TRBJ1-1 NA NA TRBV10-2 TGCGCCAGCAGTGACGGGGGCGCCGTCACTGAAGCTTTCTTT CASSDGGAVTEAFF
TRBJ2-7 NA NA TRBV4-1 TGCGCCAGCAGCCAAGATTCCCGATCGTACGAGCACTACTTC CASSQDSRSYEHYF
TRBJ1-5 NA TRBD1 TRBV6-6 TGTGCCAGCAGCTCGACAGGGGGCGCCTTTAGCAATCAGCCCCAGCATTTT CASSSTGGAFSNQPQHF
TRBJ2-5 many NA TRBV2 TGTGCCAGCAGTACAGATGAAGAGACCCAGTACTTC CASSTDEETQYF
TRBJ2-2 NA NA TRBV7-9 TGTGCCAGCAGCTCGACACTCGGGGAGCTGTTTTTT CASSSTLGELFF
TRBJ1-1 NA NA TRBV12-3/TRBV12-4 TGTGCCAGCACCCAGGGCCAAGGGAACACTGAAGCTTTCTTT CASTQGQGNTEAFF
TRBJ1-2 few TRBD1 TRBV6-5 TGTGCCAGCAGTTACTCCGGGACAGGGCAGGCTGGCTACACCTTC CASSYSGTGQAGYTF
TRBJ1-2 many NA TRBV4-3 TGCGCCAGCAGCCAAGATTTGGGTGGAGGCTACACCTTC CASSQDLGGGYTF
TRBJ1-2 NA TRBD1 TRBV7-2 TGTGCCAGCAGCCCAGCGACAGGGAATCGGAACTATGGCTACACCTTC CASSPATGNRNYGYTF
TRBJ2-6 many NA TRBV7-2 TGTGCCAGCAGCTTATTGGGGACACGACGCTCTGGGGCCAACGTCCTGACTTTC CASSLLGTRRSGANVLTF
TRBJ2-2 NA TRBD2 TRBV10-3 TGTGCCATCAGTGAGTCAGGGACTACGAACACCGGGGAGCTGTTTTTT CAISESGTTNTGELFF
TRBJ2-5 NA TRBD2 TRBV15 TGTGCCACCAGCAGAGAACTAGCGGGAAGAGAGACCCAGTACTTC CATSRELAGRETQYF
TRBJ1-3 many NA TRBV2 TGTGCCAGCACCGAGGTCTCTGGAAACACCATATATTTT CASTEVSGNTIYF
TRBJ2-7 NA NA TRBV5-1 TGCGCCAGCAGCCCCCTAGGGGACGTCGGTCGCGAGCAGTACTTC CASSPLGDVGREQYF
TRBJ1-2 many NA TRBV19 TGTGCCAGTACCGGGTTTAGGGGCGCGTCTGATGGCTACACCTTC CASTGFRGASDGYTF
TRBJ1-1 few NA TRBV5-1 TGCGCCAGCAGCTGGGGGGGGCAGGCTTTCTTT CASSWGGQAFF
TRBJ1-5 many TRBD1 TRBV19 TGTGCCAGTAGTCAGTTCGACAGGGGATTTCAGCCCCAGCATTTT CASSQFDRGFQPQHF
TRBJ1-5 NA TRBD1 TRBV12-3/TRBV12-4 TGTGCCATCAGTGGACAGGGGAGCCTTTACGAGCATTTT CAISGQGSLYEHF
TRBJ2-7 many TRBD1 TRBV7-2 TGTGCCTGGAGTGGAACCGGGACAGGGGGTTGGTACGAGCAGTACTTC CAWSGTGTGGWYEQYF
TRBJ1-4 many NA TRBV19 TGTGCCAGTAGGGGCAGCCTTAATGAAAAACTGTTTTTT CASRGSLNEKLFF
TRBJ2-2 NA TRBD2 TRBV11-2 TGTGCCAGCAACCCGCGGCGACAGCGGGGGGGAGCGAACACCGGGGAGCTGTTTTTT CASNPRRQRGGANTGELFF
TRBJ1-2 NA NA TRBV25-1 TGTGCCAGCAGTGAAATGGGGGGAACCTATGGCTACACCTTC CASSEMGGTYGYTF
TRBJ1-5 NA NA TRBV7-2 TGCGCCAGCAGCTTAGTAGGGACCTCCCATAGCAATCAGCCCCAGCATTTT CASSLVGTSHSNQPQHF
TRBJ1-1 many NA TRBV19 TGTGCCAGTAGCTATCGGGACACGAACACTGAAGCTTTCTTT CASSYRDTNTEAFF
TRBJ2-5 NA NA TRBV6-5 TGTGCCAGCAGTTACCCTACGGACAGCCGAAGGCGGACCCAGTACTTC CASSYPTDSRRRTQYF
TRBJ2-7 once NA TRBV4-2 TGTGCCAGCAGCCAAGAGGTCAGCAGTGCCCCCTACGAGCAGTACTTC CASSQEVSSAPYEQYF
TRBJ1-2 many TRBD1 TRBV19 TGTGCCAGTAGAAACCACCTCAGACAGGGGAACTATGGCTACACCTTC CASRNHLRQGNYGYTF